A single sample is the source of the 30 T cell receptor beta chains below, sequenced in a study of blood T cell repertoires in COVID-19. TCRdb's copy holds only in-frame clones and misses some; the assay was immunoSEQ multiplex PCR. The table has some 500,000 clones, around 89% seen once; the top ten hold about 1.7%. Sequencing was performed on PBMCs or T cells enriched from blood (not recorded which). The receptor set was obtained from a woman between 40 and 55 years old who had recovered from COVID-19.

V and J are TRBV29-1 and TRBJ2-7; 7 nucleotides agree with TRBD1. The CDR3 consists of 13 residues. CDR1 and CDR2 from the germline V gene are SQVTM and ANQGSEA. Trimming at V came to 5 bases and at J to 7 bases, leaving 11 bases not matched to a gene. The DNA of the CDR3 is TGCAGCGTTCCGACAGGGTGGTATGAAGAGCAGTACTTC. Translating gives CSVPTGWYEEQYF.

The rearrangement links TRBV4-3 to TRBJ2-2; TRBD2 aligns across 10 bases. V was pared by 0 bases and J by 9 bases, with 13 bases of the junction left unmatched. Germline loops: CDR1 LGHNA, CDR2 YSLEER. This CDR3 spans 18 amino acids. The CDR3 reads CASSQDRSSGGRDRELFF. The CDR3 nucleotides read TGCGCCAGCAGCCAAGATCGTTCTAGCGGGGGCCGTGACCGGGAGCTGTTTTTT.

The gene calls are TRBV15 and TRBJ2-5; TRBD2 agrees at 9 bases. This CDR3 comprises 15 residues. The V segment lost 3 bases and the J segment 5 bases; nucleotides outside the gene matches: 7. Germline V gives CDR1 LNHNV, CDR2 YYDKDF (reference sequence). The CDR3 loop reads CATSRDSGSIETQYF. CDR3 nucleotide sequence: TGTGCCACCAGCAGGGATAGCGGGAGTATCGAGACCCAGTACTTC.

The J gene is TRBJ2-7, the V gene TRBV6-1; TRBD2 aligns across 9 bases. Germline V gene data show CDR1 as MNHNS and CDR2 as SASEGT. The CDR3 runs to 15 residues. With V trimmed by 2 bases and J by 1 base, 3 bases remained unmatched. CDR3 nucleotide sequence: TGTGCCAGCAGTGAATGGGCGGGAGGGTCCTACGAGCAGTACTTC. Residues: CASSEWAGGSYEQYF.

In nucleotides, the CDR3 is TGTGCCTGGATGACAGGGGGCGGGTATGGCTACACCTTC. Its translation: CAWMTGGGYGYTF. The chain has TRBV30 and TRBJ1-2; 10 nucleotides agree with TRBD1. The CDR3 sequence is 13 residues long. Looked up from germline, CDR1 is GTSNPN and CDR2 is SVGIG (reference sequence). V trimming: 4 bases; J trimming: 5 bases; junction bases outside the gene matches: 4.

The chain uses TRBV24-1 and TRBJ2-1; 16 positions agree with TRBD2. The length of the CDR3 is 19 residues. Germline trimming cut 4 bases from V and 9 bases from J; bases unmatched to any gene: 14. Germline values: CDR1 KGHDR, CDR2 SFDVKD. The CDR3 spells CATSEPVGTSGRVRGEQFF. CDR3 DNA sequence: TGTGCCACCAGTGAGCCCGTCGGGACTAGCGGGAGGGTTAGAGGTGAGCAGTTCTTC.

The chain employs TRBV6-5 and TRBJ1-2; the D gene is possibly TRBD1 (6 bases). Looked up from germline, CDR1 is MNHEY and CDR2 is SVGAGI. The CDR3 loop spans 14 amino acids. Trimming removed 8 bases from V and 8 bases from J, with 21 bases in between. This chain's CDR3 is CASRDNFSSGGYTF. CDR3 DNA sequence: TGTGCCAGCCGGGACAATTTTTCGTCGGGCGGCTACACCTTC.

The sample holds one count of this clone. This rearrangement joins TRBV7-2 to TRBJ2-1; perhaps TRBD2 as D (6 bases). The CDR3 extends over 12 amino acids. The germline V and J ends were trimmed by 3 bases and 15 bases, with 15 bases remaining between them. The V gene's germline CDR1 is SGHTA and CDR2 FQGNSA. The CDR3 DNA follows: TGTGCCAGCAGCTTCGCGCGGGACGGGTTGTTCTTC. Protein: CASSFARDGLFF.

The chain is built from TRBV4-2 and TRBJ1-1, with 7 nucleotides matching TRBD1. The CDR3 runs to 19 residues. After removal of 0 bases from V and 1 base from J, the junction contained 14 bases not matched to a gene. Germline V lookup: CDR1 LGHNA, CDR2 YNFKEQ. DNA of the CDR3: TGTGCCAGCAGCCAAGAAAATAGGGGCCTGGGGGACAGGAACACTGAAGCTTTCTTT. Protein product: CASSQENRGLGDRNTEAFF.

The CDR3 DNA reads as TGTGCCAGTAGAGCTAGCGGGCTCTCCTACGAGCAGTACTTC. This codes for CASRASGLSYEQYF. The V gene is TRBV19, the J gene TRBJ2-7; 8 bases are a match to TRBD2. Germline lookup yields CDR1 LNHDA and CDR2 SQIVND (reference sequence). The CDR3 totals 14 residues. J gave up 0 bases and V 6 bases, and 4 bases lay outside the gene matches.

The rearrangement links TRBV7-2 to TRBJ1-1; D unclear. CDR3 length: 13 amino acids. Trimming took 2 bases from V and 3 from J, leaving 7 bases between them. From germline, CDR1 is SGHTA and CDR2 FQGNSA. The CDR3 sequence: CASSLFSDTEAFF. As DNA, the CDR3 is TGTGCCAGCAGCTTATTTTCGGACACTGAAGCTTTCTTT.

J is TRBJ2-1 and V is TRBV5-4; 10 positions agree with TRBD1. Germline loops: CDR1 SGHNT, CDR2 YYREEE (reference sequence). Trimming cost V 5 bases and J 0 bases; bases outside gene matches: 2. The CDR3 length is 15 residues. In DNA form, the CDR3 reads TGTGCCAGCAGACGGGACAGGGGCTCCTACAATGAGCAGTTCTTC. This codes for CASRRDRGSYNEQFF. Based on the CDR3 plus reference TRBV5-4 and TRBJ2-1, the full variable domain is ETGVTQSPTHLIKTRGQQVTLRCSSQSGHNTVSWYQQALGQGPQFIFQYYREEENGRGNFPPRFSGLQFPNYSSELNVNALELDDSALYLCASRRDRGSYNEQFFGPGTRLTVL.

V usage is TRBV6-5 and J usage is TRBJ2-7; the match to TRBD1 covers 8 bases. The CDR3 runs 14 residues. Germline V gene sequence: CDR1 MNHEY, CDR2 SVGAGI. The J segment lost 1 base and the V segment lost 5 bases, leaving 4 bases of the junction unmatched. The CDR3 loop reads CASSPGGKSYEQYF. The CDR3 DNA follows: TGTGCCAGCAGTCCAGGGGGCAAGTCCTACGAGCAGTACTTC.

J is TRBJ2-1 and V is TRBV6-5; D remains ambiguous. CDR1 is MNHEY, CDR2 SVGAGI, per germline. The CDR3 has 13 residues. V was clipped by 6 bases and J by 0 bases, with 6 bases between them. For the CDR3, the DNA is TGTGCCAGCAGGGTTAGCTCCTACAATGAGCAGTTCTTC. Its protein is CASRVSSYNEQFF.

The table lists this clone with a count of one. This sequence joins TRBV30 and TRBJ1-2, with TRBD1 matching over 7 bases. CDR1 GTSNPN and CDR2 SVGIG come from the germline V gene (reference sequence). The CDR3 loop spans 14 amino acids. With V trimmed by 3 bases and J by 5 bases, 9 bases remained unmatched. This CDR3 is CAWRVDREAYGYTF. The CDR3 region has the DNA TGTGCCTGGAGGGTCGACAGGGAGGCTTATGGCTACACCTTC.

The gene calls are TRBV6-5 and TRBJ1-1; 9 nucleotides match TRBD1. Germline CDR1 reads MNHEY; CDR2 reads SVGAGI. CDR3 size: 13 residues. J gave up 11 bases and V 0 bases, and 4 bases lay outside the gene matches. CDR3 region: CASSYSGQGVAFF. CDR3 DNA sequence: TGTGCCAGCAGTTACTCGGGACAGGGAGTGGCTTTCTTT.

The V call is TRBV19, the J call TRBJ1-2; D is possibly TRBD1 (5 bases). V lost 1 base and J 8 bases, leaving 14 bases between the germline ends. Looked up from germline, CDR1 is LNHDA and CDR2 is SQIVND (reference sequence). The CDR3 has 14 residues. The CDR3 protein is CASSIAGRAPGYTF. The CDR3 DNA sequence: TGTGCCAGTAGTATAGCGGGCAGGGCCCCAGGCTACACCTTC.

This sequence joins TRBV29-1 and TRBJ2-7, with TRBD2 matching over 7 bases. The ends lost 1 base at V and 3 bases at J; junction bases unmatched: 0. CDR1 and CDR2 from the germline V gene are SQVTM and ANQGSEA. The CDR3 is 12 residues long. The CDR3 region has the DNA TGCAGCGTTGAAGGGGAGGGCTACGAGCAGTACTTC. This encodes CSVEGEGYEQYF.

The V and J genes are TRBV7-2 and TRBJ1-3; D unclear. V shed 2 bases and J shed 4 bases, with 6 bases lying between them. Germline V lookup: CDR1 SGHTA, CDR2 FQGNSA. The CDR3 covers 13 residues. The DNA for the CDR3 is TGTGCCAGCAGCTTATATCGGGGAAACACCATATATTTT. Translated, it gives CASSLYRGNTIYF.

This chain connects TRBV7-9 to TRBJ1-1, with D uncertain. The CDR3 spans 14 residues. V lost 1 base and J 4 bases, leaving 10 bases between the germline ends. In germline, CDR1 is SEHNR, CDR2 FQNEAQ (reference sequence). Written as DNA, the CDR3 is TGTGCCAGCAGCTTAGGGGCGCAGAGCACTGAAGCTTTCTTT. Protein sequence: CASSLGAQSTEAFF.

The chain combines TRBV18 with TRBJ1-1; weak D call: TRBD1 (5 bases). The V gene's germline CDR1 is KGHSH and CDR2 LQKENI. This CDR3 is built from 13 residues. Trimming removed 6 bases from V and 1 base from J, with 9 bases in between. For the CDR3, the DNA is TGTGCCAGCTCGTATGGACAGAACACTGAAGCTTTCTTT. Its translation: CASSYGQNTEAFF.

The DNA of the CDR3 is TGTGCCAGCAGCTCACGGGAGGGCCTTAAGGGTGAGCAGTTCTTC. This gives the protein CASSSREGLKGEQFF. The rearrangement uses TRBV11-2 and TRBJ2-1; 8 bases match TRBD2. Germline CDR1 and CDR2: SGHAT and FQNNGV. This CDR3 spans 15 amino acids. Trimming cost V 4 bases and J 9 bases; bases outside gene matches: 11.

The rearrangement links TRBV4-1 to TRBJ2-1, with D possibly matching TRBD2 (6 bases). The length of the CDR3 is 16 residues. CDR1 and CDR2 (germline): MGHRA, YSYEKL. Trimming removed 3 bases from V and 4 bases from J, with 16 bases in between. The DNA of the CDR3 is TGCGCCAGCAGCCAGGGCCGGGACTCACGTTACAATGAGCAGTTCTTC. Its translation is CASSQGRDSRYNEQFF.

This chain links TRBV7-2 with TRBJ2-1; D may be TRBD1 (5 bases). V was clipped by 5 bases and J by 9 bases, with 8 bases between them. Germline assignment: CDR1 SGHTA and CDR2 FQGNSA. The CDR3 sequence is 11 residues long. The CDR3: CASSPRVEQFF. In DNA form, the CDR3 reads TGTGCCAGCAGCCCCAGGGTTGAGCAGTTCTTC.

The chain joins TRBV29-1 to TRBJ2-1; D gene ambiguous. This CDR3 has 9 residues. Per the germline V gene, CDR1 is SQVTM and CDR2 is ANQGSEA. Between the trimmed V and J ends, which lost 8 bases and 9 bases, there was a span of 8 bases. This CDR3 is CSLRIEQFF. The CDR3 bases are TGCAGCCTTAGAATTGAGCAGTTCTTC.

The rearrangement uses TRBV29-1 and TRBJ1-6, with D possibly matching TRBD1 (6 bases). CDR1 and CDR2 (germline): SQVTM, ANQGSEA. The CDR3 runs 16 residues. V dropped 5 bases and J dropped 7 bases, with 21 bases sitting between them. The CDR3 DNA follows: TGCAGCGTTCCCTACGGACTCAGGGGAAGAAATTCACCCCTCCACTTT. This encodes CSVPYGLRGRNSPLHF.

CDR3 nucleotide sequence: TGTGCCAGTAGTACCACAGTACTCCTCTTATGGTATGGCTACACCTTC. It yields the protein CASSTTVLLLWYGYTF. The chain carries TRBV19 and TRBJ1-2; D call uncertain. The V end was cut by 4 bases, the J end by 5 bases, with 20 bases between. The CDR3 spans 16 residues. CDR1 is LNHDA and CDR2 is SQIVND in the germline V gene (reference sequence).

The chain recombines TRBV5-8 with TRBJ1-4; D might be TRBD1 (6 bases). The ends were cut back, 2 bases at V and 8 bases at J, with 7 bases in the middle. Germline V gene lookup returns CDR1 SGHTS and CDR2 YDEGEE. The length of the CDR3 is 12 residues. The CDR3 sequence is CASSFQGEKLFF. The CDR3 DNA reads as TGTGCCAGCAGCTTCCAGGGGGAAAAACTGTTTTTT.

This chain connects TRBV2 to TRBJ2-3; TRBD2 matches 10 bases. This CDR3 contains 17 residues. Germline CDR1 reads SNHLY; CDR2 reads FYNNEI. Trimming removed 6 bases from V and 0 bases from J; junction bases left unmatched: 9. CDR3 sequence reads: CASSLPGLAASTDTQYF. CDR3 bases: TGTGCCAGCAGCCTACCCGGACTAGCGGCTAGCACAGATACGCAGTATTTT.

The chain couples TRBV19 to TRBJ1-5; D ambiguous. The length of the CDR3 is 13 residues. Germline assignment: CDR1 LNHDA and CDR2 SQIVND (reference sequence). Trimming stripped 2 bases from V and 3 bases from J, with 5 bases between. The DNA for the CDR3 is TGTGCCAGTAGTATACCGTCCAATCAGCCCCAGCATTTT. Translated: CASSIPSNQPQHF.